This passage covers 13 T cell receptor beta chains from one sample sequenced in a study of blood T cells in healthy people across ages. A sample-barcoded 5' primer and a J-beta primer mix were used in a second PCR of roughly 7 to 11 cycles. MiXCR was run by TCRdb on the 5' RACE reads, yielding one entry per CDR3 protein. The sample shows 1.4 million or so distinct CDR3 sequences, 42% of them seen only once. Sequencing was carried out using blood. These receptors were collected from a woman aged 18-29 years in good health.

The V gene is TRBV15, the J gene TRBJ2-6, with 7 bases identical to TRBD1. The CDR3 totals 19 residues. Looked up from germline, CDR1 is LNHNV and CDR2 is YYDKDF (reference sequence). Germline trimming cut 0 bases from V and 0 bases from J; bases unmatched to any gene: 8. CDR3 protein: CATSRDYRGPLSGANVLTF. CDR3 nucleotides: TGTGCCACCAGCAGAGATTACAGGGGTCCACTCTCTGGGGCCAACGTCCTGACTTTC.

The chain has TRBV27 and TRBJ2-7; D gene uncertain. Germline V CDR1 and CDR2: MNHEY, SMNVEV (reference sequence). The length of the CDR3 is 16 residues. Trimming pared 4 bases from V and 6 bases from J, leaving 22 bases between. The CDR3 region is CASSSFRRSTPGEQYF. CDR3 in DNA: TGTGCCAGCAGTTCCTTCCGACGCTCTACGCCCGGCGAGCAGTACTTC.

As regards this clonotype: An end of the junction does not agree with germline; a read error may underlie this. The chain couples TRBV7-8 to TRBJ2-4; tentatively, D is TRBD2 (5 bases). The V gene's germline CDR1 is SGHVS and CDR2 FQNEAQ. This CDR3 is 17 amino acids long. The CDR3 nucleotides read TGTGCCAGCAGCTTAGGACGGGCTACCCTAGCCAAAAACATTCGGTACTTC. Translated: CASSLGRATLAKNIRYF.

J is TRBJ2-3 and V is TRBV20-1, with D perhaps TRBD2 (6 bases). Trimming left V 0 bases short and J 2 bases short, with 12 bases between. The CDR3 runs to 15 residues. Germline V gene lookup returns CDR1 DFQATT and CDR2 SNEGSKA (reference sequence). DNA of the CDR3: TGCAGTGCTAGAGATCCAAGCGGGTACACAGATACGCAGTATTTT. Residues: CSARDPSGYTDTQYF.

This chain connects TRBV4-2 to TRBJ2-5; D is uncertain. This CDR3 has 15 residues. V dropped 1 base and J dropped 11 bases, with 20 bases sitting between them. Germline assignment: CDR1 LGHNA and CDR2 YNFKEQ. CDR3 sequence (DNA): TGTGCCAGCAGCCAAGCCCACGGCAGTTACAATGAGCAGTACTTC. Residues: CASSQAHGSYNEQYF.

Written as DNA, the CDR3 is TGCAGTGCTAGAGAAAACCCGACTAGCCCCCACAATGAGCAGTTCTTC. Amino acids: CSARENPTSPHNEQFF. The rearrangement links TRBV20-1 to TRBJ2-1, with TRBD2 identical over 7 bases. V lost 0 bases to trimming and J lost 5 bases; unmatched junction nucleotides: 10. The CDR3 runs to 16 residues. Germline V gene sequence: CDR1 DFQATT, CDR2 SNEGSKA (reference sequence).

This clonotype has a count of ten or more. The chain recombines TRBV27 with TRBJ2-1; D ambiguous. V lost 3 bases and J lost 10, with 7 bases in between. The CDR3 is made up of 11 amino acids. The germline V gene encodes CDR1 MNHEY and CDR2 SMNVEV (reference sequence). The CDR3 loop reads CASSFLREQFF. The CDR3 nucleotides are TGTGCCAGCAGTTTCCTGAGAGAGCAGTTCTTC.

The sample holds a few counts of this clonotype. For the CDR3, the DNA is TGTGCCAGCAGTTATTCCGAAACCCCCCGGACAGGGACTAGCACAGATACGCAGTATTTT. Its translation is CASSYSETPRTGTSTDTQYF. The chain has TRBV6-9 and TRBJ2-3; TRBD1 agrees at 8 bases. The CDR3 has 20 amino acids. CDR1 and CDR2 (germline): MNHGY, SVAAGI. V lost 0 bases, J lost 0 bases, and 14 bases stayed unmatched.

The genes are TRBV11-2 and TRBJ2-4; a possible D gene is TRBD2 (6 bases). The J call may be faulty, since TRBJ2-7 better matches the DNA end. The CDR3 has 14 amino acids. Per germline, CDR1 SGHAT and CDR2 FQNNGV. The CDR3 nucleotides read TGTGCCAGCAGCCCTAGACTAGGAGACTACGAGCAGTACTTC. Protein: CASSPRLGDYEQYF.

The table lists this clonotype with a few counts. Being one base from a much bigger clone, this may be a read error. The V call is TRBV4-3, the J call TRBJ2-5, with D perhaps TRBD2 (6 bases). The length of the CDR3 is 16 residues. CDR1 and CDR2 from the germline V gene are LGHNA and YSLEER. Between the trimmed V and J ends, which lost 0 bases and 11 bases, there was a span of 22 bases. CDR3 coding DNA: TGCGCCAGCAGCCAAGAGTTTGGGGGAGGATCGCATGAGCAGTACTTC. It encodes CASSQEFGGGSHEQYF.

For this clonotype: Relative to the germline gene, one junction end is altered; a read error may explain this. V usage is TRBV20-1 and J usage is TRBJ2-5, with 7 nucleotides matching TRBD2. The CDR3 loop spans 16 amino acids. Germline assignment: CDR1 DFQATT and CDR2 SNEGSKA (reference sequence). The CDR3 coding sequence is TGCAGTGCTAGTCCGCGGGGGAAGCGGGAACAAGAGTCCCAGTACTTC. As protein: CSASPRGKREQESQYF.

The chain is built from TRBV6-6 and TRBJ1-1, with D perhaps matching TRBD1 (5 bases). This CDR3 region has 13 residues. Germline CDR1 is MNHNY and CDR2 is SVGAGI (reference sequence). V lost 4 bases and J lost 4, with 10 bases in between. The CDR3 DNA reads TGTGCCAGCAGTTCCGGGGGATTCACTGAAGCTTTCTTT. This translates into CASSSGGFTEAFF.

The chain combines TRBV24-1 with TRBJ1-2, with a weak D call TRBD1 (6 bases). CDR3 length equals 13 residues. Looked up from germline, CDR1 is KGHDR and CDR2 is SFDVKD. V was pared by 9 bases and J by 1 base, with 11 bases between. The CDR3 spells CATDTRGNYGYTF. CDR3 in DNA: TGTGCCACCGACACCAGGGGTAACTATGGCTACACCTTC.